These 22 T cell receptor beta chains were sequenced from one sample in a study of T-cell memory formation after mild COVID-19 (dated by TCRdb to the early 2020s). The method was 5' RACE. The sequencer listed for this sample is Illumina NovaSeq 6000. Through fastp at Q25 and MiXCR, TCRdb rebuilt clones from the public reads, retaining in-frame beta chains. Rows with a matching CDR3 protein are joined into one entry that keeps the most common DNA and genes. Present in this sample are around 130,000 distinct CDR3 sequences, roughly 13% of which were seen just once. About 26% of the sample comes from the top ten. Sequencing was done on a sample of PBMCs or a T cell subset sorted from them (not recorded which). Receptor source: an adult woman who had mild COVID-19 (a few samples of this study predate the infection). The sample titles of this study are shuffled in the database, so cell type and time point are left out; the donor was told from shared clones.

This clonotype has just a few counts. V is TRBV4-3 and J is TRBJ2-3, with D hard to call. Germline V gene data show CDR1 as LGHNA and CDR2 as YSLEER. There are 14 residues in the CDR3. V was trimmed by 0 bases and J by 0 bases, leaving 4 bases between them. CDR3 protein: CASSQDLSTDTQYF. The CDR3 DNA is TGCGCCAGCAGCCAAGATCTTAGCACAGATACGCAGTATTTT.

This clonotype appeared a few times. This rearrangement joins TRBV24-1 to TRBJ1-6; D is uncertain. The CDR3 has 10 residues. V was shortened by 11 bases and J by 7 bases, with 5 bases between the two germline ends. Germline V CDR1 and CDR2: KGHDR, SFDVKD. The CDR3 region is CARHNSPLHF. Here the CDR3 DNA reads TGTGCCAGACACAATTCACCCCTCCACTTT.

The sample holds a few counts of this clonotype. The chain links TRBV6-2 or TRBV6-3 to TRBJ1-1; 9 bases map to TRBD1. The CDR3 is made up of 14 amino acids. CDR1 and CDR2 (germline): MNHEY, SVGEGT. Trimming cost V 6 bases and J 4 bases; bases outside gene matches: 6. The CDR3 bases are TGTGCCAGCAGCTACCTGACAGGGGGCACTGAAGCTTTCTTT. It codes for CASSYLTGGTEAFF.

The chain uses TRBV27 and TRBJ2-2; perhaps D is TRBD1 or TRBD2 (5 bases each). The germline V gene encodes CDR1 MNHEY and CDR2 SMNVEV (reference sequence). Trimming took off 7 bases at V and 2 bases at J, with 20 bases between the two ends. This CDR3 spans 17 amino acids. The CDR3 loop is CASNFAADTPNTGELFF. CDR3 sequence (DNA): TGTGCCAGCAACTTTGCAGCGGACACCCCCAACACCGGGGAGCTGTTTTTT.

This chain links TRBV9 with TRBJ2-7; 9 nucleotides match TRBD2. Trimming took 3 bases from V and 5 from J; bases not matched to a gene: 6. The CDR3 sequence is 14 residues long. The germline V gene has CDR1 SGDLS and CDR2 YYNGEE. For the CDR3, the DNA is TGTGCCAGCAGCGGCGGGGGGGCCGCTAACGAGCAGTACTTC. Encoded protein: CASSGGGAANEQYF.

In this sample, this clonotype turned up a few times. CDR3 DNA: TGCGCCAGCCAGGAGCCCCCGAATGAAAAACTGTTTTTT. As protein: CASQEPPNEKLFF. The V and J genes are TRBV5-1 and TRBJ1-4; no firm D call. The CDR3 is made up of 13 amino acids. The V gene lost 7 bases and the J gene lost 5 bases, with 12 bases spanning the gap. Germline lookup yields CDR1 SGHRS and CDR2 YFSETQ.

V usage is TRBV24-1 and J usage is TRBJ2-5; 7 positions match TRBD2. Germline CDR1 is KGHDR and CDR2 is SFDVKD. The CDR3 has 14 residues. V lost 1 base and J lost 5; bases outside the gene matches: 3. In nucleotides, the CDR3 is TGTGCCACCAGTGATTTAGGTAGCGGGGAGACCCAGTACTTC. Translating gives CATSDLGSGETQYF.

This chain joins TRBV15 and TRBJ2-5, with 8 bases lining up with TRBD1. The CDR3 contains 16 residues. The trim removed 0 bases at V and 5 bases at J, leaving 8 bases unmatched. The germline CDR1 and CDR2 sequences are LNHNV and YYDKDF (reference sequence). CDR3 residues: CATSRDRQGIGETQYF. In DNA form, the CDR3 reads TGTGCCACCAGCAGAGATAGACAGGGGATAGGGGAGACCCAGTACTTC.

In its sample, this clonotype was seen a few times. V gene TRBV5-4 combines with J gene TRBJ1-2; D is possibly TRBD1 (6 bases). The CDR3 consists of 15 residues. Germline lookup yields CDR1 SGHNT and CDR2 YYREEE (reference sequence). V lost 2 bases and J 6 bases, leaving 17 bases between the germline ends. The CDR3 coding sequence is TGTGCCAGCAGCTTTCGGGGGGGCTCGCTGGATGGCTACACCTTC. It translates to CASSFRGGSLDGYTF.

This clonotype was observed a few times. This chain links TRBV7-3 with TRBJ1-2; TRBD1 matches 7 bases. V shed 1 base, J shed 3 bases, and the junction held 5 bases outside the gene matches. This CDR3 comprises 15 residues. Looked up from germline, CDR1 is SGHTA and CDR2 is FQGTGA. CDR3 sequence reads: CASSLIGGGDYGYTF. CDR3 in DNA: TGTGCCAGCAGCTTAATCGGAGGGGGCGACTATGGCTACACCTTC.

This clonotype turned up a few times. The CDR3 nucleotides read TGCAGCGTTGTCTCCCAGGTCGCCTACGAGCAGTACTTC. This sequence encodes CSVVSQVAYEQYF. The chain employs TRBV29-1 and TRBJ2-7, with unresolved D. This CDR3 spans 13 amino acids. V shed 4 bases and J shed 2 bases, with 12 bases lying between them. Germline V gives CDR1 SQVTM, CDR2 ANQGSEA.

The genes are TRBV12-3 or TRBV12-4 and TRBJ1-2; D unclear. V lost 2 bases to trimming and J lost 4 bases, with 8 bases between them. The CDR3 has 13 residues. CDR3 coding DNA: TGTGCCAGCAGTTTAACTCCCGCCTATGGCTACACCTTC. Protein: CASSLTPAYGYTF.

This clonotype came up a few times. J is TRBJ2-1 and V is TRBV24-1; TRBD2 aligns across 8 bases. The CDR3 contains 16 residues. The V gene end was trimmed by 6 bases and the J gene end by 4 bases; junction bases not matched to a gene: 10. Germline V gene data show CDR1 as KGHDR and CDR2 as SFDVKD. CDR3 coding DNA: TGTGCCACCAGTCCAAGCGGGAGTTGGGGTTACAATGAGCAGTTCTTC. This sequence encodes CATSPSGSWGYNEQFF.

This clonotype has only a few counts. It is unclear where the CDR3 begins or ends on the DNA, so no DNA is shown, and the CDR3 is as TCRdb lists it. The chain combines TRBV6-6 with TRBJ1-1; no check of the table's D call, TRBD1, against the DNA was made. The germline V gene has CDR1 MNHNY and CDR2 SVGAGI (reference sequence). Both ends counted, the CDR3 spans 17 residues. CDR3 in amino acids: CASRYPFRFGDDTEAFF.

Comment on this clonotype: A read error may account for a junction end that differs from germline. CDR3 loop: CASSLDLSAHF. CDR3 DNA: TGTGCCAGCAGCTTAGATTTGTCAGCGCACTTC. The chain is built from TRBV11-2 and TRBJ1-2, with D uncertain. Germline V gives CDR1 SGHAT, CDR2 FQNNGV. CDR3 length: 11 amino acids.

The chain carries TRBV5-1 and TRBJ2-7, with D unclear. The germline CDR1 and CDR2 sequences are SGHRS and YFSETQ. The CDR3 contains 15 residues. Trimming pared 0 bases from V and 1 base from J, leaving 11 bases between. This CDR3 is CASSLGAEESYEQYF. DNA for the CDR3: TGCGCCAGCAGCTTGGGGGCAGAGGAATCCTACGAGCAGTACTTC.

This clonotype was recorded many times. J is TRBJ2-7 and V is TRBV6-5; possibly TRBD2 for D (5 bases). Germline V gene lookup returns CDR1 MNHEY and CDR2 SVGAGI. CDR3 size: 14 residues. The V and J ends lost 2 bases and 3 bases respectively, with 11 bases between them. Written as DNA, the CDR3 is TGTGCCAGCAGTTACGGGGTTGAGGGCTACGAGCAGTACTTC. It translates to CASSYGVEGYEQYF.

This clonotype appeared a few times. Written as DNA, the CDR3 is TGTGCCTGGAGGACAGGGGCTAACTATGGCTACACCTTC. It translates to CAWRTGANYGYTF. The chain employs TRBV30 and TRBJ1-2; 8 nucleotides align to TRBD1. Germline V gene sequence: CDR1 GTSNPN, CDR2 SVGIG (reference sequence). V was clipped by 3 bases and J by 0 bases; unmatched bases: 0. The length of the CDR3 is 13 residues.

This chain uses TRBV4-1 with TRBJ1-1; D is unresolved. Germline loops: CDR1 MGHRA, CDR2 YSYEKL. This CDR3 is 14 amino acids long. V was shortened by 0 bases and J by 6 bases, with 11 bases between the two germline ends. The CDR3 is CASSQDGGGSEAFF. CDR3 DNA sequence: TGCGCCAGCAGCCAAGATGGCGGCGGGTCTGAAGCTTTCTTT.

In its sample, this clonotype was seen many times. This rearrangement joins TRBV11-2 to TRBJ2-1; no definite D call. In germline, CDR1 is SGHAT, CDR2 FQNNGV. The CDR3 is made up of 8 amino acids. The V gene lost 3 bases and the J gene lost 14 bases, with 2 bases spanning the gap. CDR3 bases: TGTGCCAGCAGCTTTGAGTTCTTC. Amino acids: CASSFEFF.

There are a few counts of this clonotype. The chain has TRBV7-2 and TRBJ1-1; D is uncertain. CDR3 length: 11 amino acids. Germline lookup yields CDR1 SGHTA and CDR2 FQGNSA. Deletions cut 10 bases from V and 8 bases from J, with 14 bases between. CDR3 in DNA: TGTGCCATTCTCCCTGGGTTCGAAGCTTTCTTT. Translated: CAILPGFEAFF.

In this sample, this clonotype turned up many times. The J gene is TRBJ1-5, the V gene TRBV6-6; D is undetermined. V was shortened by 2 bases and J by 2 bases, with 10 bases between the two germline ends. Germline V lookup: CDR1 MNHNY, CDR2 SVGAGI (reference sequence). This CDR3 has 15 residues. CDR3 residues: CASSYLGKGNQPQHF. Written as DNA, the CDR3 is TGTGCCAGCAGTTACCTGGGGAAGGGCAATCAGCCCCAGCATTTT.